The 8 T cell receptor beta chains below were found in one sample sequenced in a study of T-cell reconstitution after alpha-beta-depleted transplantation in children. Library preparation (for TCRbeta) was performed with unique molecular identifiers. TCRdb reprocessed the PCR reads with MiXCR, giving one entry per CDR3 protein. In the table there are around 450,000 distinct CDR3 sequences, around 15% of which are singletons. Sequenced material: PBMCs, mostly from graft donor cells, taken 360 days after TCRalphabeta/CD19-depleted stem cell transplant. These receptors were taken from a boy in the first two years of life who had a stem cell transplant for Wiskott-Aldrich syndrome, so the T cells may come from the graft donor.

The chain employs TRBV7-6 and TRBJ2-5, with D possibly being TRBD2 (5 bases). The CDR3 totals 16 residues. V gave up 0 bases and J gave up 5 bases, with 16 bases separating them. Germline-derived CDR1 and CDR2 are SGHVS and FNYEAQ. The chain's CDR3 is CASSLAGTTSHETQYF. The DNA of the CDR3 is TGTGCCAGCAGCTTAGCTGGTACTACTAGTCATGAGACCCAGTACTTC.

This clonotype has a handful of counts. V gene TRBV15 combines with J gene TRBJ2-1; D unresolved. Per germline, CDR1 LNHNV and CDR2 YYDKDF (reference sequence). The CDR3 sequence is 17 residues long. The V and J ends lost 0 bases and 2 bases respectively, with 14 bases between them. CDR3 DNA sequence: TGTGCCACCAGCAGAGATGTTGGTTGGGGTGCCTACAATGAGCAGTTCTTC. Translating gives CATSRDVGWGAYNEQFF. Drawing the rest from reference TRBV15 and TRBJ2-1, the complete variable domain is DAMVIQNPRYQVTQFGKPVTLSCSQTLNHNVMYWYQQKSSQAPKLLFHYYDKDFNNEADTPDNFQSRRPNTSFCFLDIRSPGLGDTAMYLCATSRDVGWGAYNEQFFGPGTRLTVL.

In its sample, this clonotype was seen a few times. The chain recombines TRBV10-3 with TRBJ2-7, with no clear D. Trimming cost V 3 bases and J 7 bases, with 19 bases left between them. Germline V gene sequence: CDR1 ENHRY, CDR2 SYGVKD. The CDR3 is 15 residues long. The CDR3 region is CAISELSKVLGEQYF. In DNA, the CDR3 is TGTGCCATCAGTGAACTTAGTAAGGTCTTGGGGGAGCAGTACTTC.

This clonotype was observed many times. CDR3 bases: TGTGCCAGCAGCCCCGGCACAGATACGCAGTATTTT. Translated, it gives CASSPGTDTQYF. The chain employs TRBV18 and TRBJ2-3, with D unclear. The germline CDR1 and CDR2 sequences are KGHSH and LQKENI. The CDR3 runs 12 residues. V dropped 8 bases and J dropped 1 base, with 7 bases sitting between them.

The chain couples TRBV11-1 to TRBJ2-1; 8 nucleotides align to TRBD1. The V gene end was trimmed by 5 bases and the J gene end by 0 bases; junction bases not matched to a gene: 15. Germline lookup yields CDR1 SGHAT and CDR2 FQDESV (reference sequence). The CDR3 loop spans 19 amino acids. The CDR3 protein is CASSGHRGEGPGSYNEQFF. In DNA, the CDR3 is TGTGCCAGCAGCGGACACAGGGGGGAAGGCCCCGGCTCCTACAATGAGCAGTTCTTC.

The genes are TRBV4-1 and TRBJ1-6; perhaps TRBD1 as D (5 bases). Trimming removed 9 bases from V and 0 bases from J, with 12 bases in between. CDR1 is MGHRA and CDR2 is YSYEKL in the germline V gene. The CDR3 is made up of 15 amino acids. CDR3 nucleotides: TGCGCCAGTAGGGACTCGAGCTCCTATAATTCACCCCTCCACTTT. This sequence encodes CASRDSSSYNSPLHF.

This clonotype was seen repeatedly, ten times or more. A junction boundary mismatches the germline segment, possibly from a read error. The chain uses TRBV24-1 and TRBJ2-7; 8 positions agree with TRBD1. The CDR3 runs to 15 residues. Germline lookup yields CDR1 KGHDR and CDR2 SFDVKD. CDR3 in DNA: TGTGCCACCAGCGATTCAGGGGACAGGCCCTACGAGCAGTACTTC. It yields the protein CATSDSGDRPYEQYF.

The chain links TRBV7-2 to TRBJ2-7, with 9 bases identical to TRBD2. Germline CDR1 reads SGHTA; CDR2 reads FQGNSA. The CDR3 covers 16 residues. The junction had 6 bases not matched to a gene; V was cut back by 0 bases and J by 3 bases. The CDR3 protein is CASSLAPRLADYEQYF. CDR3 nucleotide sequence: TGTGCCAGCAGCTTAGCGCCCCGACTAGCGGACTACGAGCAGTACTTC.